A selection of T cell receptor beta chains follows, all from one sample in a study of T cells in Graves' hyperthyroidism and ophthalmopathy. In TCRdb, the multiplex PCR reads were re-called with MiXCR into one record per CDR3 protein. The sample has around 800,000 distinct CDR3 sequences, about 38% seen once. The specimen sequenced was blood. All receptors come from a man aged 18 to 29 with Graves' hyperthyroidism. CDR3s include the opening cysteine and the closing phenylalanine or tryptophan. Fields, in order: J gene, clone size, V gene, D gene, CDR3 protein, CDR3 DNA. D genes are given only for firm matches. Size tells how often a clone was seen (once, few, many) or the class of an expanded clone, and some rows leave it out.

J gene: TRBJ2-5; clone size: many; V gene: TRBV6-5; D gene: TRBD1; CDR3 protein: CASGTVTYF; CDR3 DNA: TGTGCCAGCGGGACAGTCACGTACTTC
J gene: TRBJ2-7; clone size: many; V gene: TRBV25-1; D gene: -; CDR3 protein: CASSDLKGVTGAYEQYF; CDR3 DNA: TGTGCCAGCAGTGATCTGAAGGGGGTTACTGGGGCCTACGAGCAGTACTTC
J gene: TRBJ2-7; clone size: many; V gene: TRBV20-1; D gene: TRBD1; CDR3 protein: CSARGLGQDYEQYF; CDR3 DNA: TGCAGTGCTAGAGGTTTGGGACAGGACTACGAGCAGTACTTC
J gene: TRBJ1-4; clone size: -; V gene: TRBV6-5; D gene: -; CDR3 protein: CASSYGRGLEKLFF; CDR3 DNA: TGTGCCAGCAGTTACGGGAGGGGCCTTGAAAAACTGTTTTTT
J gene: TRBJ1-2; clone size: -; V gene: TRBV4-1; D gene: -; CDR3 protein: CASSQDLRSYGYTF; CDR3 DNA: TGCGCCAGCAGCCAAGATTTAAGGAGCTATGGCTACACCTTC
J gene: TRBJ2-7; clone size: few; V gene: TRBV12-3/TRBV12-4; D gene: -; CDR3 protein: CASSLRLLSYEQYF; CDR3 DNA: TGTGCCAGCAGCCTCCGGCTTCTCTCCTACGAGCAGTACTTC
J gene: TRBJ1-1; clone size: many; V gene: TRBV29-1; D gene: -; CDR3 protein: CSVETGAMNTEAFF; CDR3 DNA: TGCAGCGTTGAGACAGGCGCCATGAACACTGAAGCTTTCTTT
J gene: TRBJ1-2; clone size: many; V gene: TRBV7-8; D gene: -; CDR3 protein: CASSSDGYGYTF; CDR3 DNA: TGTGCCAGCAGCTCCGACGGTTATGGCTACACCTTC
J gene: TRBJ1-6; clone size: many; V gene: TRBV6-5; D gene: TRBD1; CDR3 protein: CASSNRGVGSPLHF; CDR3 DNA: TGTGCCAGCAGCAACAGGGGCGTGGGGTCACCCCTCCACTTT
J gene: TRBJ1-5; clone size: few; V gene: TRBV12-3/TRBV12-4; D gene: TRBD1; CDR3 protein: CASSISDRASQHF; CDR3 DNA: TGTGCCAGCAGTATTTCAGACAGGGCTTCCCAGCATTTT
J gene: TRBJ2-2; clone size: -; V gene: TRBV14; D gene: -; CDR3 protein: CAGSQDVGRMNTGELFF; CDR3 DNA: TGTGCCGGCAGCCAAGATGTCGGACGGATGAACACCGGGGAGCTGTTTTTT
J gene: TRBJ1-4; clone size: many; V gene: TRBV7-9; D gene: TRBD1; CDR3 protein: CATTTGYNEKLFF; CDR3 DNA: TGTGCCACCACGACAGGGTATAATGAAAAACTGTTTTTT
J gene: TRBJ2-5; clone size: -; V gene: TRBV5-6; D gene: TRBD2; CDR3 protein: CASSLRTGGLETQYF; CDR3 DNA: TGTGCCAGCAGCTTGAGGACGGGAGGTTTAGAGACCCAGTACTTC
J gene: TRBJ2-2; clone size: -; V gene: TRBV7-2; D gene: -; CDR3 protein: CASSPGHLAGELFF; CDR3 DNA: TGTGCCAGCAGCCCTGGACACCTAGCCGGGGAGCTGTTTTTT
J gene: TRBJ2-5; clone size: many; V gene: TRBV29-1; D gene: TRBD2; CDR3 protein: CSAWTSGRTQETQYF; CDR3 DNA: TGCAGCGCGTGGACTAGCGGGAGGACCCAAGAGACCCAGTACTTC
J gene: TRBJ1-1; clone size: -; V gene: TRBV29-1; D gene: -; CDR3 protein: CSVVRGSGWGLAFF; CDR3 DNA: TGCAGCGTTGTCCGGGGGTCTGGGTGGGGTTTAGCTTTCTTT
J gene: TRBJ1-1; clone size: -; V gene: TRBV29-1; D gene: -; CDR3 protein: CSSPAVLNTEAFF; CDR3 DNA: TGCAGTTCACCTGCAGTACTGAACACTGAAGCTTTCTTT
J gene: TRBJ2-2; clone size: few; V gene: TRBV7-2; D gene: TRBD1; CDR3 protein: CASSWDRVNGELFF; CDR3 DNA: TGTGCCAGCAGCTGGGACAGGGTGAACGGGGAGCTGTTTTTT
J gene: TRBJ1-5; clone size: many; V gene: TRBV15; D gene: -; CDR3 protein: CATSRGNGLGQPQHF; CDR3 DNA: TGTGCCACCAGCAGGGGTAACGGCCTAGGCCAGCCCCAGCATTTT
J gene: TRBJ1-5; clone size: many; V gene: TRBV7-2; D gene: -; CDR3 protein: CASSVQGVSNQPQHF; CDR3 DNA: TGTGCCAGCAGCGTACAGGGCGTGAGCAATCAGCCCCAGCATTTT
J gene: TRBJ2-2; clone size: -; V gene: TRBV2; D gene: -; CDR3 protein: CASSEGSRALFF; CDR3 DNA: TGTGCCAGCAGTGAAGGTAGCAGGGCGCTGTTTTTT
J gene: TRBJ2-2; clone size: many; V gene: TRBV29-1; D gene: -; CDR3 protein: CSAGTTNTGELFF; CDR3 DNA: TGCAGCGCCGGGACAACGAACACCGGGGAGCTGTTTTTT
J gene: TRBJ2-7; clone size: many; V gene: TRBV7-8; D gene: -; CDR3 protein: CASSIVNEQYF; CDR3 DNA: TGTGCCAGCAGCATAGTCAACGAGCAGTACTTC
J gene: TRBJ1-6; clone size: -; V gene: TRBV7-8; D gene: -; CDR3 protein: CASSPLAGAYSPLHF; CDR3 DNA: TGTGCCAGCAGCCCCCTAGCCGGGGCTTATTCACCCCTCCACTTT
J gene: TRBJ1-2; clone size: many; V gene: TRBV25-1; D gene: -; CDR3 protein: CASSADLGSYTF; CDR3 DNA: TGTGCCAGCAGTGCAGACCTGGGGAGCTACACCTTC
J gene: TRBJ1-1; clone size: few; V gene: TRBV20-1; D gene: -; CDR3 protein: CSTSSWIPSTEAFF; CDR3 DNA: TGCAGTACGTCCTCATGGATTCCCTCCACTGAAGCTTTCTTT
J gene: TRBJ1-2; clone size: many; V gene: TRBV19; D gene: -; CDR3 protein: CASSIRGDGYTF; CDR3 DNA: TGTGCCAGTAGTATTCGTGGGGACGGCTACACCTTC
J gene: TRBJ2-5; clone size: -; V gene: TRBV7-2; D gene: TRBD2; CDR3 protein: CASSLWSGGGQETQYF; CDR3 DNA: TGTGCCAGCAGCTTATGGTCTGGCGGGGGACAAGAGACCCAGTACTTC
J gene: TRBJ1-5; clone size: few; V gene: TRBV6-1; D gene: -; CDR3 protein: CASRGSRTLNQPQHF; CDR3 DNA: TGTGCCAGCAGAGGAAGTCGAACCCTCAATCAGCCCCAGCATTTT
J gene: TRBJ1-6; clone size: many; V gene: TRBV7-2; D gene: TRBD1; CDR3 protein: CASSFLAGTGYNSPLHF; CDR3 DNA: TGTGCCAGCAGCTTCTTGGCCGGGACAGGGTATAATTCACCCCTCCACTTT
J gene: TRBJ2-7; clone size: many; V gene: TRBV7-8; D gene: -; CDR3 protein: CASSLPTPYEQYF; CDR3 DNA: TGTGCCAGCAGCTTACCGACCCCTTACGAGCAGTACTTC
J gene: TRBJ2-7; clone size: -; V gene: TRBV7-8; D gene: -; CDR3 protein: CASSLAGTGFSEQYF; CDR3 DNA: TGTGCCAGCAGCTTGGCCGGGACGGGTTTCTCGGAGCAGTACTTC
J gene: TRBJ1-2; clone size: -; V gene: TRBV9; D gene: TRBD1; CDR3 protein: CASSVSPQGVGKGGYTF; CDR3 DNA: TGTGCCAGCAGCGTCTCCCCACAGGGGGTCGGGAAGGGTGGCTACACCTTC
J gene: TRBJ2-5; clone size: many; V gene: TRBV7-2; D gene: -; CDR3 protein: CASSLAGGGETQYF; CDR3 DNA: TGTGCCAGCAGCTTAGCGGGAGGAGGAGAGACCCAGTACTTC
J gene: TRBJ1-1; clone size: many; V gene: TRBV2; D gene: -; CDR3 protein: CASKESMDTEAFF; CDR3 DNA: TGTGCCAGCAAGGAGTCCATGGACACTGAAGCTTTCTTT
J gene: TRBJ1-6; clone size: -; V gene: TRBV10-3; D gene: -; CDR3 protein: CARDHSGGSPLHF; CDR3 DNA: TGTGCTAGAGACCATTCCGGCGGTTCACCCCTCCACTTT
J gene: TRBJ2-7; clone size: -; V gene: TRBV7-6; D gene: TRBD2; CDR3 protein: CASSGGGLADYEQYF; CDR3 DNA: TGTGCCAGCAGCGGAGGTGGACTAGCGGACTACGAGCAGTACTTC
J gene: TRBJ1-6; clone size: few; V gene: TRBV5-4; D gene: -; CDR3 protein: CASSLVPPTGYNSPLHF; CDR3 DNA: TGTGCCAGCAGCTTAGTACCCCCTACGGGGTATAATTCACCCCTCCACTTT
J gene: TRBJ2-5; clone size: once; V gene: TRBV7-8; D gene: TRBD1; CDR3 protein: CASSPRRDSQETQYF; CDR3 DNA: TGTGCCAGCTCACCACGCCGGGACAGCCAAGAGACCCAGTACTTC
J gene: TRBJ2-7; clone size: many; V gene: TRBV20-1; D gene: -; CDR3 protein: CSAVGSSYEQYF; CDR3 DNA: TGCAGTGCCGTGGGCAGCTCCTACGAGCAGTACTTC
J gene: TRBJ2-5; clone size: -; V gene: TRBV7-2; D gene: -; CDR3 protein: CASSQLAQQETQYF; CDR3 DNA: TGTGCCAGCAGCCAACTCGCACAACAGGAGACCCAGTACTTC
J gene: TRBJ2-7; clone size: few; V gene: TRBV6-5; D gene: -; CDR3 protein: CASRGQGEGSYEQYF; CDR3 DNA: TGTGCCAGCAGGGGCCAAGGGGAAGGGTCCTACGAGCAGTACTTC
J gene: TRBJ2-2; clone size: few; V gene: TRBV5-1; D gene: -; CDR3 protein: CASSHRVGELFF; CDR3 DNA: TGCGCCAGCAGCCACAGGGTAGGGGAGCTGTTTTTT
J gene: TRBJ1-1; clone size: -; V gene: TRBV29-1; D gene: -; CDR3 protein: CSLVAGNTEAFF; CDR3 DNA: TGCAGCTTAGTTGCAGGGAACACTGAAGCTTTCTTT
J gene: TRBJ2-7; clone size: -; V gene: TRBV7-3; D gene: -; CDR3 protein: CASAPWGLPIYEQYF; CDR3 DNA: TGTGCCAGCGCCCCGTGGGGCCTTCCTATCTACGAGCAGTACTTC
J gene: TRBJ2-7; clone size: few; V gene: TRBV5-6; D gene: TRBD2; CDR3 protein: CASSLGSGVPPYEQYF; CDR3 DNA: TGTGCCAGCAGCTTGGGAAGCGGGGTTCCCCCCTACGAGCAGTACTTC
J gene: TRBJ2-7; clone size: few; V gene: TRBV27; D gene: -; CDR3 protein: CASSLGTGRPYEQYF; CDR3 DNA: TGTGCCAGCAGTTTAGGGACCGGGCGACCCTACGAGCAGTACTTC
J gene: TRBJ1-5; clone size: many; V gene: TRBV20-1; D gene: -; CDR3 protein: CSARTTGPGAQHF; CDR3 DNA: TGCAGTGCTAGAACGACCGGACCAGGGGCCCAGCATTTT
J gene: TRBJ1-3; clone size: once; V gene: TRBV25-1; D gene: TRBD1; CDR3 protein: CASLNGQGAGNTIYF; CDR3 DNA: TGTGCCAGCTTGAATGGACAGGGGGCTGGAAACACCATATATTTT
J gene: TRBJ1-1; clone size: few; V gene: TRBV6-5; D gene: TRBD1; CDR3 protein: CASSYWDRNTEAFF; CDR3 DNA: TGTGCCAGCAGTTACTGGGACAGGAACACTGAAGCTTTCTTT
J gene: TRBJ1-6; clone size: -; V gene: TRBV29-1; D gene: TRBD1; CDR3 protein: CSVRTGGFESPLHF; CDR3 DNA: TGCAGCGTCAGGACAGGGGGCTTTGAGTCACCCCTCCACTTT
J gene: TRBJ1-5; clone size: -; V gene: TRBV6-5; D gene: -; CDR3 protein: CAISYDGDPPQHF; CDR3 DNA: TGTGCCATCAGTTACGACGGGGACCCGCCCCAGCATTTT
J gene: TRBJ1-5; clone size: few; V gene: TRBV19; D gene: TRBD1; CDR3 protein: CATQYTGTGSFGQPQHF; CDR3 DNA: TGTGCCACCCAATATACCGGGACAGGGAGTTTTGGTCAGCCCCAGCATTTT